This record concerns one TCR beta chain sequence. Its recognized antigen is unknown. No quality values exist for individual bases; no much larger clone is one base distant. The data were taken from a study of shared clonotypes between healthy human individuals (dated by TCRdb to the early 2020s). Background on the whole study: The cohort comprised two women and three men aged 18 to 49 years. For each donor, CD4 naive and CD4 memory were each run on three plates, CD8 naive on two plates, and CD8 memory on one plate. Blood TCR repertoires of a handful of healthy adults were deeply sequenced to estimate repertoire size and the extent of clonotype sharing between individuals. To increase sequencing depth and limit assay-specific biases, different laboratories used diverse techniques to prepare libraries and sequence TCR repertoires. Per donor, leukapheresis produced somewhere between about 0.94 and 8.9 billion PBMCs.

The full study reports these points: Higher generation probabilities were observed for clonotypes shared by all four sorted-subset donors than for non-shared clonotypes. Based on pairwise subsampling, the degree of clonotype sharing among donors was expected to be affected by sequencing depth. Larger estimated clonotype richness was generally found for naive subsets than for memory subsets. Rarefaction of sorted-subset datasets indicated incomplete sequencing despite the large sequencing depth. When four donors were compared, the shared fraction of clonotypes was about 5% for naive CD4, roughly 3.3% for naive CD8, 2.3% for memory CD4, and approximately 0.4% for memory CD8. Sampling was restricted to blood, and TCR repertoires in tissue are likely to differ from TCR repertoires in blood. Because the study included only a small number of donors, the genetic and exposure-history diversity represented was limited.

The donors were healthy, HIV-negative adults who had no recently reported acute infections or vaccinations. All donors were Caucasian adults living in Nashville, Tennessee, USA. CD8 memory samples consisted of magnetically selected CD45RO+ cells combined with CCR7-negative CD45RA+ effector memory (TemRA) cells. Blood was obtained by leukapheresis, after which PBMCs were separated by Ficoll-Histopaque density gradient centrifugation and cryopreserved in liquid nitrogen vapor phase. Purity and quantity of every magnetically sorted T cell population were checked by analytical flow cytometry. Each sorted fraction had its genomic DNA isolated and then quantified by UV absorbance on a Nanodrop 2000c. From a lookup of the germline V gene, CDR1 and CDR2 are SGHTA and FQGNSA. Deletion took 2 bases off V and 1 base off J, with a span of 8 bases between the germline ends. There are 15 amino acids in the CDR3, from cysteine to phenylalanine inclusive. The read is trimmed to its CDR3 DNA, 45 bases read in frame from base 1.

TCR CDR3 regions were amplified from genomic DNA by multiplex PCR using the deep immunoSEQ assay. Extracted genomic DNA from each cell subset was spread evenly across all wells of several immunoSEQ 96-well plates, with each plate serving as a replicate. For sorted subsets, around 200 ng genomic DNA, equal to 25,000 to 35,000 T cell genomes, was loaded into each replicate PCR. Purified libraries were measured with a Qubit 3.0 fluorometer, size-checked on a Bioanalyzer 2100, and measured again with the KAPA Library Quantification kit. Every immunoSEQ 96-well plate was sequenced on a separate single-read 150-cycle Illumina NextSeq 550 flow cell. Per the source publication's procedure: Because only junctional sequences without quality scores were contained in the immunoSEQ output, filtering matching that applied to full-length reads could not be performed. Sequences were annotated with PyIR, a Python wrapper for IgBLAST v1.9, using IMGT germline references to assign V/J genes and CDR3. Reads were filtered out if the reads had weak V/J assignments (E-value above 1e-6), no CDR3, stop codons, out-of-frame junctions, or ambiguous translated residues. V3J clonotypes were defined as sequences sharing the same inferred V gene, J gene, and CDR3 amino acid sequence. The percentage overlap between two repertoires was calculated by dividing the number of shared unique clonotypes by the size of the smaller repertoire. RTK rarefaction, the Chao1 estimator, and Recon v2.1 estimates of unobserved clonotypes were used to assess repertoire richness. OLGA was used to compute generation probabilities for all TCRbeta clonotypes that the gDNA method yielded from four donors. The source is immuneACCESS, and TCRdb retained only in-frame sequences with V and J called. Part of the clones is not carried over; for the studies checked, unresolved V genes explain less than half of this, and the remainder is unexplained. V and J calls and clone size are given by that table; D and trimming were obtained from the DNA. The sample yields around 300,000 clones; about nine tenths were counted once. The top ten clonotypes cover around 15% of the sample.

This TCR derives from a man aged 18 to 29 in good health. The rearranged chain carries TRBV7-2 and TRBJ2-2; TRBD2 is a weak D gene call, 5 bases matching. Specimen: memory CD8+ T cells sorted from blood. According to the study, the label for this sample's cell subset or site signals: CD45RO+ cells pooled with CCR7-negative TemRA cells. The DNA is as follows: TGTGCCAGCAGCTTATCCGGGGTGAACACCGGGGAGCTGTTTTTT. Its translation reads: CASSLSGVNTGELFF.